One TCR beta chain is described in this entry. The CDR3 extends over 13 amino acids. Between the trimmed V and J ends, which lost 8 bases and 7 bases, there was a span of 15 bases. The germline gives CDR1 LNHDA, CDR2 SQIVND (reference sequence). This entry comes from a study of shared clonotypes between healthy human individuals. Clones were sequenced by immunoSEQ multiplex PCR, and TCRdb holds only the in-frame ones, with some missing. Of 1.5 million to 2.5 million clones listed, about 95% are singletons. It was CD45RO-negative cells, positively selected for CCR7, that made up naive CD8 cells, with terminally differentiated effector memory CD45RA+ cells excluded.

The source material was naive CD8+ T cells sorted from blood. This clonotype was obtained from a man aged 18 to 35 in good health. J is TRBJ2-1 and V is TRBV19, with a weak D call TRBD2 (6 bases). As DNA, the CDR3 is TGTGCCAGTTCATGGTTCGCGGGGAATGAGCAGTTCTTC. Its protein is CASSWFAGNEQFF. Using reference TRBV19 and TRBJ2-1 for the parts outside the CDR3, the full variable domain is DGGITQSPKYLFRKEGQNVTLSCEQNLNHDAMYWYRQDPGQGLRLIYYSQIVNDFQKGDIAEGYSVSREKKESFPLTVTSAQKNPTAFYLCASSWFAGNEQFFGPGTRLTVL.